The 32 T cell receptor beta chains presented below share a single source sample, sequenced in a study of blood T cells in healthy people across ages. It was with a sample-barcoded 5' primer and a J-beta primer mix that a second PCR of about 6 to 12 cycles was run. TCRdb ran MiXCR on the 5' RACE reads and lists one entry per CDR3 protein. The table lists roughly 900,000 distinct CDR3 sequences, 48% of them singletons. Material for sequencing was blood. All receptors come from a man aged 25-45 years in good health.

The chain uses TRBV13 and TRBJ1-1, with D unresolved. CDR1 and CDR2 from the germline V gene are PRHDT and FYEKMQ (reference sequence). The V end lost 5 bases, the J end lost 1 base, and 11 bases lay between the germline ends. The CDR3 covers 14 residues. CDR3 loop: CASSPPGENTEAFF. CDR3 DNA sequence: TGTGCCAGCAGCCCCCCTGGGGAGAACACTGAAGCTTTCTTT.

The chain recombines TRBV5-1 with TRBJ2-7; D gene unclear. Germline loops: CDR1 SGHRS, CDR2 YFSETQ. This CDR3 contains 12 residues. The V end lost 4 bases, the J end lost 7 bases, and 12 bases lay between the germline ends. This chain's CDR3 is CASSTTSREQYF. CDR3 DNA sequence: TGCGCCAGCAGCACGACGTCGCGGGAGCAGTACTTC.

Ten or more counts support this clonotype. This chain links TRBV4-3 with TRBJ2-5; 7 nucleotides line up with TRBD1. Germline assignment: CDR1 LGHNA and CDR2 YSLEER. Germline trimming cut 2 bases from V and 5 bases from J; bases unmatched to any gene: 5. The CDR3 runs 14 residues. The CDR3 reads CASSQSYRGETQYF. In DNA, the CDR3 is TGCGCCAGCAGCCAATCCTACAGGGGTGAGACCCAGTACTTC.

This clonotype was seen a few times. V gene TRBV6-5 combines with J gene TRBJ1-2; 11 nucleotides align to TRBD1. Germline assignment: CDR1 MNHEY and CDR2 SVGAGI. The length of the CDR3 is 14 residues. Germline trimming cut 5 bases from V and 8 bases from J; bases unmatched to any gene: 7. CDR3 loop: CASSRSDRGHGYTF. The CDR3, as DNA: TGTGCCAGCAGTCGCTCGGACAGGGGGCACGGCTACACCTTC.

The chain joins TRBV14 to TRBJ2-3; D may correspond to TRBD1 or TRBD2 (5 bases each). Trimming removed 2 bases from V and 2 bases from J, with 8 bases in between. The germline V gene encodes CDR1 SGHDN and CDR2 FVKESK. The CDR3 contains 14 residues. CDR3 region: CASSQWDATDTQYF. The CDR3 bases are TGTGCCAGCAGCCAATGGGACGCCACAGATACGCAGTATTTT. Full variable domain (outside the CDR3, taken from reference TRBV14 and TRBJ2-3): EAGVTQFPSHSVIEKGQTVTLRCDPISGHDNLYWYRRVMGKEIKFLLHFVKESKQDESGMPNNRFLAERTGGTYSTLKVQPAELEDSGVYFCASSQWDATDTQYFGPGTRLTVL.

In this sample, this clonotype turned up a few times. The CDR3 bases are TGCAGTCGTACGGGGCTAGTCGGGGATGAGCAGTTCTTC. Translation gives CSRTGLVGDEQFF. The chain employs TRBV20-1 and TRBJ2-1, with D tentatively TRBD1 or TRBD2 (5 bases each). Trimming took off 8 bases at V and 8 bases at J, with 19 bases between the two ends. Germline V lookup: CDR1 DFQATT, CDR2 SNEGSKA (reference sequence). This CDR3 contains 13 residues.

On this clonotype: Since a much larger clone is just one base distant, this may be a read error. The chain carries TRBV4-2 and TRBJ2-1; 9 bases agree with TRBD1. Germline trimming cut 4 bases from V and 6 bases from J; bases unmatched to any gene: 4. The CDR3 contains 14 residues. CDR1 is LGHNA, CDR2 YNFKEQ, per germline. The CDR3 loop reads CASSPGTGFNEQFF. The CDR3 DNA follows: TGTGCCAGCAGCCCCGGGACAGGGTTCAATGAGCAGTTCTTC.

The V call is TRBV6-2 or TRBV6-3, the J call TRBJ2-3; no reliable D call. V dropped 6 bases and J dropped 3 bases, with 10 bases sitting between them. This CDR3 spans 13 amino acids. Per the germline V gene, CDR1 is MNHEY and CDR2 is SVGEGT. CDR3 in amino acids: CASSSLETDTQYF. The CDR3, as DNA: TGTGCCAGCAGCTCCCTAGAGACAGATACGCAGTATTTT.

The rearrangement joins TRBV5-6 to TRBJ2-3; D possibly corresponds to TRBD2 (5 bases). The V gene lost 0 bases and the J gene lost 9 bases, with 11 bases spanning the gap. This CDR3 has 13 residues. Germline V gives CDR1 SGHDT, CDR2 YYEEEE. The DNA for the CDR3 is TGTGCCAGCAGCTTGGATTTAACGGGGACGCAGTATTTT. Its protein is CASSLDLTGTQYF. Filled out from reference TRBV5-6 and TRBJ2-3, the complete variable domain reads DAGVTQSPTHLIKTRGQQVTLRCSPKSGHDTVSWYQQALGQGPQFIFQYYEEEERQRGNFPDRFSGHQFPNYSSELNVNALLLGDSALYLCASSLDLTGTQYFGPGTRLTVL.

This clonotype was detected once. The chain employs TRBV20-1 and TRBJ2-7; D perhaps matches TRBD1 (6 bases). V was cut by 0 bases and J by 0 bases, with 15 bases left in between. The CDR3 length is 16 residues. Germline V gene data show CDR1 as DFQATT and CDR2 as SNEGSKA (reference sequence). The CDR3 spells CSARDSARGGSYEQYF. For the CDR3, the DNA is TGCAGTGCTAGAGATAGCGCCCGAGGGGGCTCCTACGAGCAGTACTTC.

For the CDR3, the DNA is TGCAGTGCCCCCCTGACACTAGCGGGGGTTACCCCCTACGAGCAGTACTTC. Its protein product is CSAPLTLAGVTPYEQYF. The chain employs TRBV20-1 and TRBJ2-7; 11 bases line up with TRBD2. In germline, CDR1 is DFQATT, CDR2 SNEGSKA (reference sequence). This CDR3 has 17 amino acids. After removal of 6 bases from V and 2 bases from J, the junction contained 15 bases not matched to a gene.

This chain uses TRBV30 with TRBJ2-3, with D perhaps assigned TRBD1 or TRBD2 (5 bases each). CDR3 length: 16 residues. CDR1 and CDR2 from the germline V gene are GTSNPN and SVGIG (reference sequence). Trimming cost V 6 bases and J 3 bases, with 22 bases left between them. This chain's CDR3 is CACTTSGLPLTDTQYF. Written as DNA, the CDR3 is TGTGCCTGCACCACTTCGGGGCTCCCACTAACAGATACGCAGTATTTT.

The V call is TRBV7-2, the J call TRBJ1-2; 8 bases are shared with TRBD1. Germline V gives CDR1 SGHTA, CDR2 FQGNSA. Unmatched junction bases numbered 9, after V lost 6 bases and J lost 0 bases. The CDR3 is made up of 16 amino acids. The CDR3 DNA is TGTGCCAGCAGTACGGACAGGGTTGGAGCTAACTATGGCTACACCTTC. Its translation is CASSTDRVGANYGYTF.

The chain uses TRBV3-1 and TRBJ2-2, with a weak D call TRBD2 (5 bases). V lost 3 bases to trimming and J lost 4 bases, with 12 bases between them. This CDR3 is built from 15 residues. The V gene's germline CDR1 is LGHDT and CDR2 YNNKEL (reference sequence). The CDR3 is CASSQSPGSTGELFF. DNA of the CDR3: TGTGCCAGCAGCCAGAGTCCGGGGAGCACCGGGGAGCTGTTTTTT.

V is TRBV3-1 and J is TRBJ1-5; D gene unclear. CDR1 LGHDT and CDR2 YNNKEL come from the germline V gene (reference sequence). CDR3 length: 13 residues. V lost 0 bases, J lost 6 bases, and 6 bases lay in between. In nucleotides, the CDR3 is TGTGCCAGCAGCCAAGAGGGCGCTCAGCCCCAGCATTTT. This translates into CASSQEGAQPQHF.

The V gene is TRBV6-5, the J gene TRBJ2-4, with 9 positions matching TRBD1. Germline V gene lookup returns CDR1 MNHEY and CDR2 SVGAGI. The CDR3 loop spans 15 amino acids. After removal of 7 bases from V and 5 bases from J, the junction contained 9 bases not matched to a gene. CDR3 nucleotides: TGTGCCAGCAACAGAACAGGGGGCTCGGAAAACATTCAGTACTTC. Translated, it gives CASNRTGGSENIQYF.

This clonotype was counted a few times. The chain has TRBV9 and TRBJ2-4, with a weak D call TRBD2 (6 bases). The CDR3 totals 16 residues. Trimming stripped 0 bases from V and 5 bases from J, with 15 bases between. In germline, CDR1 is SGDLS, CDR2 YYNGEE. CDR3 coding DNA: TGTGCCAGCAGCGTAGGGGGGGAAGGAACTGAAAACATTCAGTACTTC. Protein: CASSVGGEGTENIQYF.

The chain combines TRBV4-2 with TRBJ2-5; 14 nucleotides agree with TRBD2. The assigned J gene may be wrong: the sequence end matches TRBJ2-7 better. Looked up from germline, CDR1 is LGHNA and CDR2 is YNFKEQ. This CDR3 has 16 residues. Written as DNA, the CDR3 is TGTGCCAGCAGCCACGAACAGACTAGCGGGGGGGGCGAGCAGTACTTC. Protein sequence: CASSHEQTSGGGEQYF.

The rearrangement links TRBV7-3 to TRBJ2-2, with D possibly called TRBD1 or TRBD2 (6 bases each). The length of the CDR3 is 15 residues. The germline CDR1 and CDR2 sequences are SGHTA and FQGTGA. Trimming left V 3 bases short and J 4 bases short, with 12 bases between. The CDR3 DNA follows: TGTGCCAGCAGCTTCACGGGGGCGGCCACCGGGGAGCTGTTTTTT. Amino acids: CASSFTGAATGELFF.

This chain links TRBV7-2 with TRBJ2-5; D gene uncertain. CDR1 SGHTA and CDR2 FQGNSA come from the germline V gene. The CDR3 is made up of 14 amino acids. Trimming stripped 5 bases from V and 11 bases from J, with 21 bases between. This chain's CDR3 is CASSVGDEYNEQYF. CDR3 nucleotides: TGTGCCAGCAGCGTAGGCGACGAGTACAATGAGCAGTACTTC.

The rearrangement uses TRBV20-1 and TRBJ2-1; tentative D call: TRBD1 (5 bases). Trimming pared 2 bases from V and 7 bases from J, leaving 12 bases between. The CDR3 is 13 residues long. CDR1 is DFQATT, CDR2 SNEGSKA, per germline (reference sequence). The CDR3 DNA follows: TGCAGTGCTAGATCTCAGGGCCAGAATGAGCAGTTCTTC. The encoded protein is CSARSQGQNEQFF.

This sequence joins TRBV20-1 and TRBJ2-7; TRBD1 might be the D (6 bases). In germline, CDR1 is DFQATT, CDR2 SNEGSKA (reference sequence). This CDR3 contains 15 residues. Deletions cut 4 bases from V and 5 bases from J, with 21 bases between. For the CDR3, the DNA is TGCAGTGCTAAACCGCCGGGACACAGGAAAAACGAGCAGTACTTC. It yields the protein CSAKPPGHRKNEQYF.

This clonotype was detected a few times. This chain connects TRBV2 to TRBJ2-1; D possibly matches TRBD1 or TRBD2 (5 bases each). The CDR3 loop spans 11 amino acids. CDR1 is SNHLY and CDR2 is FYNNEI in the germline V gene. Trimming cost V 11 bases and J 4 bases, with 9 bases left between them. In nucleotides, the CDR3 is TGTGCCGGGACGGTTTACAATGAGCAGTTCTTC. Translation gives CAGTVYNEQFF.

This clonotype was detected only a few times. The chain recombines TRBV28 with TRBJ2-7; D is unresolved. This CDR3 has 15 amino acids. In germline, CDR1 is MDHEN, CDR2 SYDVKM. V lost 5 bases and J 6 bases, leaving 20 bases between the germline ends. The CDR3 nucleotides are TGTGCCAGCAGTCCCCCGGGCCAGGCCCATCCCGAGCAGTACTTC. As protein: CASSPPGQAHPEQYF.

The J gene is TRBJ2-1, the V gene TRBV5-1; 8 bases are shared with TRBD2. CDR1 and CDR2 from the germline V gene are SGHRS and YFSETQ. The CDR3 extends over 15 amino acids. The V segment lost 0 bases and the J segment 9 bases; nucleotides outside the gene matches: 8. CDR3 region: CASSLAQRENSEQFF. The CDR3 coding sequence is TGCGCCAGCAGCTTGGCCCAGCGGGAGAACTCTGAGCAGTTCTTC.

Comments on this clonotype: It is likely a read error, because the conserved phenylalanine at the end of the CDR3 is missing. The rearrangement joins TRBV24-1 to TRBJ2-3; D remains ambiguous. The V end was cut by 2 bases, the J end by 0 bases, with 5 bases between. The CDR3 is 14 amino acids. Germline values: CDR1 KGHDR, CDR2 SFDVKD. The CDR3, as DNA: TGTGCCACCAGTGATTGGCTCAGCACAGATACGCAGTATTAT. Protein product: CATSDWLSTDTQYY.

V gene TRBV9 combines with J gene TRBJ2-1, with D maybe TRBD1 (6 bases). Trimming cost V 4 bases and J 4 bases, with 9 bases left between them. The CDR3 covers 13 residues. CDR1 is SGDLS and CDR2 is YYNGEE in the germline V gene. Here the CDR3 DNA reads TGTGCCAGCAGCATCGGACAGTACAATGAGCAGTTCTTC. Its protein is CASSIGQYNEQFF.

This clonotype was observed a handful of times. This rearrangement joins TRBV13 to TRBJ2-1, with TRBD2 identical over 7 bases. The germline V gene has CDR1 PRHDT and CDR2 FYEKMQ (reference sequence). V trimming: 6 bases; J trimming: 4 bases; junction bases outside the gene matches: 3. The length of the CDR3 is 13 residues. The CDR3 region has the DNA TGTGCCAGCAGAGAAGCGGGGTACAATGAGCAGTTCTTC. It is translated as CASREAGYNEQFF.

The chain recombines TRBV6-5 with TRBJ2-1; 7 bases line up with TRBD2. This CDR3 has 12 residues. V trimming: 1 base; J trimming: 10 bases; junction bases outside the gene matches: 1. In germline, CDR1 is MNHEY, CDR2 SVGAGI. Written as DNA, the CDR3 is TGTGCCAGCAGTTACTGGGGGGGGGAGCAGTTCTTC. Encoded protein: CASSYWGGEQFF.

The chain links TRBV6-1 to TRBJ1-4; a weak D match, TRBD1 (6 bases). The V and J ends lost 4 bases and 0 bases respectively, with 9 bases between them. CDR3 length equals 15 residues. Germline loops: CDR1 MNHNS, CDR2 SASEGT. The CDR3 DNA is TGTGCCAGCAGTGGGACAGTTGCAACTAATGAAAAACTGTTTTTT. Amino acids: CASSGTVATNEKLFF.

The chain uses TRBV20-1 and TRBJ1-1; D unresolved. In germline, CDR1 is DFQATT, CDR2 SNEGSKA (reference sequence). Trimming removed 0 bases from V and 5 bases from J, with 13 bases in between. This CDR3 region has 14 residues. CDR3 bases: TGCAGTGCTAGAGAGCCGCGGGGTTATACTGAAGCTTTCTTT. Encoded protein: CSAREPRGYTEAFF.

The J gene is TRBJ2-7, the V gene TRBV7-8; D perhaps matches TRBD1 (6 bases). V shed 2 bases and J shed 7 bases, with 18 bases lying between them. CDR1 is SGHVS, CDR2 FQNEAQ, per germline. This CDR3 has 15 residues. DNA for the CDR3: TGTGCCAGCAGCTTAAGAGGACAGAGCTACAATGAGCAGTACTTC. Protein product: CASSLRGQSYNEQYF.